This T cell receptor (beta chain) was sequenced for a study of T-cell memory formation after mild COVID-19. General study findings and limits: Clones shrinking from day 15 to 85 showed even CD4/CD8 mixes; later expanders tilted CD4+. Cross-reactive memory appears to have joined, as suggested by some responding clones showing up in pre-infection memory. Confirmation of SARS-CoV-2 specificity was lacking for second-wave clones peaking day 37.

TCRdb recomputed calls from the 5' RACE reads with MiXCR, one row per CDR3 protein. The sample records hundreds of thousands of distinct CDR3 sequences, 15% being singletons. Concerning this clonotype itself: Antigen unknown.

From germline, CDR1 is SGHAT and CDR2 FQNNGV. The CDR3 spans 15 residues. The junction had 5 bases not matched to a gene; V was cut back by 5 bases and J by 0 bases. This sequence originates from an adult woman who had mild COVID-19 (a few samples of this study predate the infection). Cell type and time point are not known. The sequenced sample consisted of PBMCs or a T cell subset sorted from them (not recorded which). This chain joins TRBV11-2 and TRBJ2-7; 9 nucleotides align to TRBD2. CDR3 nucleotides: TGTGCCAGCAGCCAATTTAGCGGGAGCTCCTACGAGCAGTACTTC. Residues: CASSQFSGSSYEQYF. Full variable domain (rest looked up from reference TRBV11-2 and TRBJ2-7): EAGVAQSPRYKIIEKRQSVAFWCNPISGHATLYWYQQILGQGPKLLIQFQNNGVVDDSQLPKDRFSAERLKGVDSTLKIQPAKLEDSAVYLCASSQFSGSSYEQYFGPGTRLTVT.